This TCR beta chain was obtained from a study of blood T cell repertoires in COVID-19. Study-level information: T cells, B-cell-depleted T cells, or PBMCs supplied cDNA or gDNA.

Original data processing: It was from reference gene primer amplification that nucleated cell counts were estimated. Here immunoSEQ multiplex PCR was the method, and the copy in TCRdb shows in-frame clones only, minus some. V and J calls plus clone size are reproduced from that table; the DNA served to infer D and trimming. The sample yields tens of thousands of clones, approximately 86% seen once. CDR1 and CDR2 (germline): LNHDA, SQIVND (reference sequence). The CDR3 covers 17 residues. V gave up 3 bases and J gave up 3 bases; unmatched junction bases: 9. The sequence came from a human donor in a cohort sampled during active COVID-19. This sequence joins TRBV19 and TRBJ2-1; 9 bases fit TRBD1. Sequenced: peripheral blood. For the CDR3, the DNA is TGTGCCAGTAGTATTCGAGGTACGGGACAGGGCTACAATGAGCAGTTCTTC. Its protein is CASSIRGTGQGYNEQFF. Full variable domain (outside the CDR3, taken from reference TRBV19 and TRBJ2-1): DGGITQSPKYLFRKEGQNVTLSCEQNLNHDAMYWYRQDPGQGLRLIYYSQIVNDFQKGDIAEGYSVSREKKESFPLTVTSAQKNPTAFYLCASSIRGTGQGYNEQFFGPGTRLTVL.